The T cell receptor beta chain described here comes from a study of blood T cell repertoires in COVID-19. Study-level background: The United States, Italy and Spain were the sources of the acute and convalescent COVID-19 samples. T cells, B-cell-depleted T cells, or PBMCs provided the cDNA or gDNA that served as material.

Original methodology: Cell counts per sample came from amplifying reference gene primers. The data were produced by immunoSEQ multiplex PCR, yet TCRdb's version contains in-frame clones alone and is incomplete. V and J calls and clone size are as listed in that table; D and trimming were resolved from the DNA. The sample lists about 260,000 clones, roughly 85% seen once, with around 10% in the top ten. Germline CDR1 reads LGHNA; CDR2 reads YSLEER. With V trimmed by 0 bases and J by 2 bases, 5 bases remained unmatched. This CDR3 is built from 17 residues. The sequence came from a woman aged 50 to 60 who had recovered from COVID-19. The material sequenced was peripheral blood. The chain links TRBV4-3 to TRBJ1-4, with 8 bases lining up with TRBD1. The DNA of the CDR3 is TGCGCCAGCAGCCAAGAAAGCAGGGGGCATACTAATGAAAAACTGTTTTTT. Encoded protein: CASSQESRGHTNEKLFF.